This T cell receptor beta chain appears in the sequencing data of a study of cytomegalovirus exposure and HLA in healthy donors. Study results and caveats: In a later analysis, productive TCRs from donors in an Asian-associated ancestry cluster reportedly carried fewer N-insertions than the cohort mean. A later analysis linked about 17,000 TCR beta sequences to HLA alleles at 0.05 false discovery rate.

The PCR was carried out with 60 Vbeta primers and 13 Jbeta primers. Data came from immunoSEQ multiplex PCR; TCRdb stores just in-frame clones and leaves some out. This sample's table reports 100,000 to 150,000 clones. Germline V CDR1 and CDR2: SQVTM, ANQGSEA. V lost 6 bases, J lost 0 bases, and 7 bases stayed unmatched. The CDR3 has 14 amino acids. With respect to this clone: The antigen remains undetermined.

The sequencing input was PBMCs. The TCR originated in a man between 18 and 29 years old in good health and CMV-seronegative. The gene calls are TRBV29-1 and TRBJ2-7; the match to TRBD2 covers 8 bases. CDR3 coding DNA: TGCAGCGTAGCCGGGACTAGGAGCTCCTACGAGCAGTACTTC. Translating it yields CSVAGTRSSYEQYF.